Described below is a single T cell receptor (beta chain) sequence and its context. The clone's antigen remains unknown. No qualities accompany the bases; no much larger clone lies one base away. This entry is derived from a study of PD-1 blockade in classical Hodgkin lymphoma (dated by TCRdb to between 2020 and 2021). Background on the whole study: Nivolumab dosing was 3 mg/kg intravenously every 2 weeks, continuing until either disease progression or unacceptable toxicity. The study used CyTOF and TCR beta sequencing to define a peripheral blood immune signature of response to PD-1 blockade in classical Hodgkin lymphoma. Broader findings and caveats from the paper: By C4D1, a significant rise was seen in CD4+ TCR diversity but not in CD8+ TCR diversity (p=0.0027 vs p=0.16), and the rise was most apparent among complete responders (p=0.02). Lower diversity was observed in patients in whom nivolumab was started less than 1 year after ASCT, and these patients were excluded from later analyses so that confounding by immune reconstitution would be avoided. Trial patients with a complete response had baseline diversity similar to that of newly diagnosed patients, while partial responders and progressors had significantly lower diversity. Baseline TCR diversity was reported as lower in newly diagnosed patients than in healthy donors, and lower still in relapsed/refractory patients. Only a single clinical trial cohort was studied, and what caused the repertoire differences, possibly disease activity or prior therapy, remained undefined.

The time point label on this specimen signifies: cycle 4 day 1 (C4D1), after five to seven weeks of nivolumab. Every trial patient had relapsed following autologous stem cell transplantation, and prior brentuximab vedotin exposure was what differed among cohorts A, B and C. Magnetic negative selection with a Miltenyi CD4+ T cell isolation kit was used to purify CD4+ T cells from thawed PBMCs. The trial cohort included some 53 patients with relapsed/refractory classical Hodgkin lymphoma, and each patient had a best overall response of complete response, partial response or progressive disease. In the multi-cohort phase II CheckMate 205 trial, trial patients received single-agent nivolumab. Best overall response was determined by an independent review committee according to the 2007 International Working Group response criteria. Trial PBMCs were obtained immediately prior to nivolumab initiation (C1D1) and on therapy at cycle 2 day 1 and cycle 4 day 1. Peripheral blood was collected in 8 mL Vacutainer Cell Preparation Tubes, from which PBMCs were isolated by centrifugation and then cryopreserved. Purified CD4+ and CD8+ fractions were prepared only for cases with an additional available PBMC sample. Magnetically labelled cells were removed on LS columns in a quadroMACS separator, and the flow-through was retained as the purified fraction.

The cysteine opens and the phenylalanine closes a CDR3 of 15 amino acids. Only the CDR3 region is kept as DNA, spanning 45 bases read in frame from base 1. The germline V gene encodes CDR1 SGDLS and CDR2 YYNGEE. V loses 3 bases of germline sequence and J loses 5 bases, and the interval between the two ends is 17 bases. Genomic DNA was isolated using the Qiagen DNeasy kit from unsorted PBMCs as well as from negatively selected CD4+ and CD8+ fractions. Amplification of TCR beta CDR3 regions was done by immunoSEQ multiplex PCR with primers that anneal to V and J segments. A synthetic immune receptor repertoire was used to minimize amplification bias, and remaining bias was computationally removed after sequencing. As for the original processing: Repertoire diversity was quantified as the Shannon entropy index using custom Python scripts. Unsorted, CD4+ and CD8+ repertoires were analyzed separately, except for combined analyses in which CD4+ and CD8+ sequences were merged in silico. A clone was considered expanded if an increase in frequency of at least 2-fold after treatment relative to C1D1 was found, and a pseudocount of 0.5 was applied to clones undetected at baseline. Clones with 0 or 1 copy at C1D1 were classified as singleton clones, and clones with 2 or more copies were classified as non-singleton clones. Clones expanded in unsorted samples were assigned a CD4+, CD8+ or unknown annotation through matching of protein sequences in sorted samples from the same patient. Wilcoxon tests were applied to paired samples to test diversity changes from C1D1 to C4D1. TCRdb retrieved this table from immuneACCESS and kept in-frame rearrangements only. Not all clones are present; in checked studies, unresolved V genes account for under half, and no reason is known for the remainder. V and J calls and clone size are copied from that table; D and trimming were computed from the DNA. This sample holds tens of thousands of clones; over 75% were observed only once. Over 3% of the sample comes from the top ten.

The sequencing used CD4+ T cells from blood, collected before the fourth cycle of nivolumab. This TCR came from a human donor with classical Hodgkin lymphoma. Here the chain combines TRBV9 and TRBJ2-5; the best D guess is TRBD1, with 5 bases matching. The CDR3 region reads CASSALQAAHETQYF. The DNA sequence follows: TGTGCCAGCAGCGCCTTACAGGCGGCTCATGAGACCCAGTACTTC.